These 25 T cell receptor beta chains originate from one sample sequenced in a study of graft-versus-host responses after intestinal transplantation. The antigens for these receptors are not known. This table comes from immunoSEQ multiplex PCR, and its TCRdb copy is limited to in-frame clones, with some not included. Of fewer than 130,000 clones listed, just under 95% are singletons. Sequences were derived from unstimulated CD8+ T cells sorted from spleen or lymph node cells, sampled before intestinal transplant. These receptors were obtained from a human donor who received an intestinal transplant.

The chain uses TRBV28 and TRBJ2-7, with D perhaps TRBD1 or TRBD2 (5 bases each). The germline V gene has CDR1 MDHEN and CDR2 SYDVKM. This CDR3 spans 15 amino acids. The V end was cut by 7 bases, the J end by 0 bases, with 16 bases between. The CDR3: CASTSSRDPSYEQYF. As DNA, the CDR3 is TGTGCCAGCACCTCAAGCAGGGACCCCTCCTACGAGCAGTACTTC.

The chain is built from TRBV7-9 and TRBJ1-1; 7 bases align to TRBD1. Germline CDR1 reads SEHNR; CDR2 reads FQNEAQ (reference sequence). J gave up 5 bases and V 5 bases, and 5 bases lay outside the gene matches. The CDR3 loop spans 13 amino acids. The CDR3 here is CASSPQGMTEAFF. CDR3 DNA sequence: TGTGCCAGCAGCCCACAGGGGATGACTGAAGCTTTCTTT.

This clone was seen only once. The chain is built from TRBV27 and TRBJ2-7; 7 bases map to TRBD1. This CDR3 region has 14 residues. Germline V lookup: CDR1 MNHEY, CDR2 SMNVEV (reference sequence). The trim removed 5 bases at V and 2 bases at J, leaving 6 bases unmatched. Written as DNA, the CDR3 is TGTGCCAGCAGTCCTAACAGGGGAACCTACGAGCAGTACTTC. It translates to CASSPNRGTYEQYF.

This chain uses TRBV5-6 with TRBJ2-1; D is perhaps TRBD2 (5 bases). Deletions cut 2 bases from V and 5 bases from J, with 14 bases between. The CDR3 is 15 amino acids. The germline V gene has CDR1 SGHDT and CDR2 YYEEEE. The chain's CDR3 is CASSFFGLRNNEQFF. In nucleotides, the CDR3 is TGTGCCAGCAGCTTCTTCGGACTGAGGAACAATGAGCAGTTCTTC.

J is TRBJ1-1 and V is TRBV10-3; D may be TRBD1 (5 bases). Trimming removed 6 bases from V and 0 bases from J, with 14 bases in between. The CDR3 has 15 amino acids. Germline lookup yields CDR1 ENHRY and CDR2 SYGVKD. The CDR3 reads CAIRAKARVNTEAFF. The CDR3 coding sequence is TGTGCCATCAGAGCTAAGGCCAGGGTGAACACTGAAGCTTTCTTT.

The chain is built from TRBV5-4 and TRBJ2-1; D ambiguous. The CDR3 is 16 amino acids. Germline V CDR1 and CDR2: SGHNT, YYREEE (reference sequence). Trimming stripped 2 bases from V and 8 bases from J, with 20 bases between. CDR3 region: CASSFGCPICWDEQFF. The CDR3 nucleotides are TGTGCCAGCAGCTTCGGGTGCCCGATATGTTGGGATGAGCAGTTCTTC.

The V call is TRBV7-6, the J call TRBJ1-3, with D hard to call. Trimming removed 1 base from V and 7 bases from J, with 11 bases in between. The length of the CDR3 is 14 residues. Germline V gene sequence: CDR1 SGHVS, CDR2 FNYEAQ. CDR3 bases: TGTGCCAGCAGCTTAGGTTCCCAGTGGAACACCATATATTTT. It translates to CASSLGSQWNTIYF.

Comment on this clone: In this CDR3 the conserved last residue, phenylalanine or tryptophan, is missing, so a read error is likely. The limits of the CDR3 on the DNA are not certain, so only TCRdb's listed CDR3 is given. This chain connects TRBV7-4 to TRBJ1-6. The CDR3 extends over 11 residues, inclusive of both ends. Germline-derived CDR1 and CDR2 are SGHVT and SQSDAQ. The CDR3 here is CASSFDGRDPT.

This chain joins TRBV28 and TRBJ1-5; possibly TRBD1 for D (5 bases). Germline values: CDR1 MDHEN, CDR2 SYDVKM. There are 16 residues in the CDR3. The V end was cut by 10 bases, the J end by 2 bases, with 21 bases between. The chain's CDR3 is CATLPPWGAGNQPQHF. CDR3 in DNA: TGTGCCACCCTACCCCCATGGGGCGCGGGCAATCAGCCCCAGCATTTT.

This clone appeared once. The chain employs TRBV11-1 and TRBJ2-7, with D possibly being TRBD1 or TRBD2 (5 bases each). This CDR3 comprises 15 residues. Germline-derived CDR1 and CDR2 are SGHAT and FQDESV (reference sequence). Trimming cost V 1 base and J 2 bases, with 12 bases left between them. As DNA, the CDR3 is TGTGCCAGCAGCTTAGGGGGGAGTGGTGCCTACGAGCAGTACTTC. Translation gives CASSLGGSGAYEQYF. Combining the CDR3 with reference TRBV11-1 and TRBJ2-7 gives the whole variable domain EAEVAQSPRYKITEKSQAVAFWCDPISGHATLYWYRQILGQGPELLVQFQDESVVDDSQLPKDRFSAERLKGVDSTLKIQPAELGDSAMYLCASSLGGSGAYEQYFGPGTRLTVT.

This clone is a singleton in its sample. This rearrangement joins TRBV4-1 to TRBJ2-7, with 10 bases aligning to TRBD2. This CDR3 is 14 amino acids long. The V and J ends lost 1 base and 4 bases, in that order; junction bases with no gene match: 1. Germline CDR1 reads MGHRA; CDR2 reads YSYEKL. The chain's CDR3 is CASSQGLAGYEQYF. Here the CDR3 DNA reads TGCGCCAGCAGCCAAGGACTAGCGGGTTACGAGCAGTACTTC.

The chain recombines TRBV11-2 with TRBJ2-1; 10 positions match TRBD2. Germline V gene sequence: CDR1 SGHAT, CDR2 FQNNGV. The CDR3 contains 17 residues. V lost 0 bases, J lost 0 bases, and 2 bases stayed unmatched. CDR3 in DNA: TGTGCCAGCAGCTTAGAGACTAGCGGGCTCTCCTACAATGAGCAGTTCTTC. This codes for CASSLETSGLSYNEQFF.

This chain uses TRBV28 with TRBJ1-2; D remains unclear. This CDR3 region has 11 residues. V was cut by 3 bases and J by 6 bases, with 5 bases left in between. The germline V gene has CDR1 MDHEN and CDR2 SYDVKM. The CDR3 bases are TGTGCCAGCAGTTTGCCGGATGGCTACACCTTC. Its protein product is CASSLPDGYTF.

The CDR3 region is CASSIGRGREGREQFF. Here the CDR3 DNA reads TGTGCCAGTAGTATAGGTAGGGGGCGGGAGGGCAGGGAGCAGTTCTTC. The chain links TRBV19 to TRBJ2-1; 9 nucleotides agree with TRBD2. This CDR3 contains 16 residues. The V and J ends lost 1 base and 10 bases, in that order; junction bases with no gene match: 11. The germline V gene has CDR1 LNHDA and CDR2 SQIVND (reference sequence).

This rearrangement joins TRBV19 to TRBJ2-1; D remains ambiguous. The V end lost 9 bases, the J end lost 4 bases, and 10 bases lay between the germline ends. CDR1 LNHDA and CDR2 SQIVND come from the germline V gene (reference sequence). The CDR3 sequence is 12 residues long. CDR3 region: CARDQDYNEQFF. DNA for the CDR3: TGTGCCAGAGACCAGGATTACAATGAGCAGTTCTTC. Looking up the rest from reference TRBV19 and TRBJ2-1 gives the full variable domain: DGGITQSPKYLFRKEGQNVTLSCEQNLNHDAMYWYRQDPGQGLRLIYYSQIVNDFQKGDIAEGYSVSREKKESFPLTVTSAQKNPTAFYLCARDQDYNEQFFGPGTRLTVL.

This chain links TRBV9 with TRBJ1-2; 7 bases are shared with TRBD1. This CDR3 spans 16 amino acids. Looked up from germline, CDR1 is SGDLS and CDR2 is YYNGEE. V trimming: 4 bases; J trimming: 2 bases; junction bases outside the gene matches: 11. CDR3 in amino acids: CASSSLGQVANYGYTF. CDR3 nucleotide sequence: TGTGCCAGCAGCTCGCTAGGACAGGTGGCGAACTATGGCTACACCTTC.

The chain joins TRBV7-3 to TRBJ2-2, with D perhaps matching TRBD2 (8 bases). V was clipped by 4 bases and J by 5 bases, with 20 bases between them. The CDR3 covers 17 residues. CDR1 and CDR2 from the germline V gene are SGHTA and FQGTGA. CDR3 coding DNA: TGTGCCAGCAGCTCGGGACTAGGGGGCTTAGAAACCGGGGAGCTGTTTTTT. Translated, it gives CASSSGLGGLETGELFF.

V gene TRBV19 combines with J gene TRBJ2-3; D is uncertain. The CDR3 length is 13 residues. The germline CDR1 and CDR2 sequences are LNHDA and SQIVND (reference sequence). V was cut by 3 bases and J by 3 bases, with 7 bases left in between. The CDR3 sequence is CASSIFPTDTQYF. The DNA of the CDR3 is TGTGCCAGTAGTATTTTTCCAACAGATACGCAGTATTTT.

A single count supports this clone. The chain carries TRBV7-2 and TRBJ2-1; 11 positions match TRBD2. CDR1 and CDR2 (germline): SGHTA, FQGNSA. CDR3 size: 18 residues. With 3 bases clipped from V and 0 bases from J, the junction kept 7 bases outside the gene matches. The CDR3 here is CASSFLGLAESSYNEQFF. The CDR3 DNA reads TGTGCCAGCAGCTTCTTGGGACTAGCGGAGAGCTCCTACAATGAGCAGTTCTTC.

The chain has TRBV13 and TRBJ2-7, with D perhaps assigned TRBD1 or TRBD2 (5 bases each). Germline CDR1 reads PRHDT; CDR2 reads FYEKMQ (reference sequence). The V gene lost 0 bases and the J gene lost 5 bases, with 11 bases spanning the gap. There are 14 residues in the CDR3. CDR3 nucleotide sequence: TGTGCCAGCAGCTTAGGAGCCAGGGAGAACGAGCAGTACTTC. It yields the protein CASSLGARENEQYF.

This chain joins TRBV5-1 and TRBJ1-1; TRBD1 is a possible D gene (6 bases). Trimming left V 0 bases short and J 5 bases short, with 11 bases between. Germline V gives CDR1 SGHRS, CDR2 YFSETQ. The CDR3 consists of 14 residues. CDR3 in DNA: TGCGCCAGCAGCTTGGGGGGGCGAGAGACTGAAGCTTTCTTT. Amino acid sequence: CASSLGGRETEAFF.

V gene TRBV28 combines with J gene TRBJ2-7; 7 nucleotides line up with TRBD1. The CDR3 extends over 15 amino acids. Trimming removed 7 bases from V and 0 bases from J; junction bases left unmatched: 9. Germline-derived CDR1 and CDR2 are MDHEN and SYDVKM. Here the CDR3 reads CASNAGTALSYEQYF. CDR3 nucleotides: TGTGCCAGCAACGCCGGGACAGCACTCTCCTACGAGCAGTACTTC.

The chain combines TRBV5-4 with TRBJ1-2, with D maybe TRBD1 (6 bases). The V and J ends lost 2 bases and 8 bases respectively, with 16 bases between them. The CDR3 covers 14 residues. Germline V CDR1 and CDR2: SGHNT, YYREEE (reference sequence). CDR3 amino acids: CASSFSGGAKGYTF. CDR3 nucleotides: TGTGCCAGCAGCTTCAGTGGGGGCGCGAAGGGCTACACCTTC.

The chain links TRBV5-1 to TRBJ2-7, with D hard to call. The V gene lost 2 bases and the J gene lost 4 bases, with 10 bases spanning the gap. CDR1 and CDR2 (germline): SGHRS, YFSETQ. The CDR3 spans 13 residues. The CDR3 loop reads CASSLATEYEQYF. CDR3 nucleotides: TGCGCCAGCAGCTTAGCAACAGAGTACGAGCAGTACTTC.

This clone was detected only once. V gene TRBV7-9 combines with J gene TRBJ1-2; 11 bases align to TRBD1. V trimming: 4 bases; J trimming: 3 bases; junction bases outside the gene matches: 10. Germline V gene sequence: CDR1 SEHNR, CDR2 FQNEAQ (reference sequence). The CDR3 is 17 residues long. The CDR3 loop reads CASSSLRTGGFYYGYTF. CDR3 sequence (DNA): TGTGCCAGCAGCTCCCTGAGGACAGGGGGCTTTTACTATGGCTACACCTTC.